The 16 T cell receptor beta chains below all came from one sample that was sequenced in a study of cytomegalovirus exposure and HLA in healthy donors. Researchers ran the PCR with 60 Vbeta and 13 Jbeta primers. The method was immunoSEQ multiplex PCR; TCRdb's version includes in-frame clones alone and lacks a portion of them. The sample holds about 150,000 clones; around 79% are singletons and the top ten take over 1.3%. The sequencing input was PBMCs. These TCRs come from a man aged 18 to 29 in good health and CMV-seronegative.

CDR3 bases: TGTGCCAGTAGTATAGTTACACGGAGGGCGAACACTGAAGCTTTCTTT. Translated, it gives CASSIVTRRANTEAFF. This chain links TRBV19 with TRBJ1-1; no firm D call. The CDR3 is made up of 16 amino acids. The V end lost 1 base, the J end lost 1 base, and 13 bases lay between the germline ends. CDR1 LNHDA and CDR2 SQIVND come from the germline V gene (reference sequence).

On this clone itself: Other DNA variants within this sample encode the same CDR3. The rearrangement links TRBV6-5 to TRBJ2-7; 9 bases are a match to TRBD1. V was clipped by 0 bases and J by 4 bases; unmatched bases: 4. In germline, CDR1 is MNHEY, CDR2 SVGAGI. The CDR3 length is 15 residues. This chain's CDR3 is CASSYSPGQGYEQYF. DNA of the CDR3: TGTGCCAGCAGTTACTCGCCGGGACAGGGATACGAGCAGTACTTC.

This rearrangement joins TRBV19 to TRBJ2-5, with a possible D match to TRBD2 (5 bases). Germline assignment: CDR1 LNHDA and CDR2 SQIVND (reference sequence). The CDR3 is 16 amino acids. Trimming took off 4 bases at V and 3 bases at J, with 18 bases between the two ends. The CDR3 protein is CASSRELLGWEETQYF. DNA for the CDR3: TGTGCCAGTAGTAGGGAGCTTCTAGGGTGGGAAGAGACCCAGTACTTC.

J is TRBJ1-3 and V is TRBV7-9; 7 nucleotides match TRBD1. CDR1 SEHNR and CDR2 FQNEAQ come from the germline V gene (reference sequence). Losses at the gene ends were 5 bases for V and 0 bases for J; bases not matched to a gene: 7. The CDR3 totals 16 residues. DNA of the CDR3: TGTGCCAGCAGCACCTCAGGGGGAGTCTCTGGAAACACCATATATTTT. Translation gives CASSTSGGVSGNTIYF.

The V call is TRBV9, the J call TRBJ2-5; 9 bases are a match to TRBD2. The CDR3 length is 15 residues. V trimming: 4 bases; J trimming: 2 bases; junction bases outside the gene matches: 6. The germline CDR1 and CDR2 sequences are SGDLS and YYNGEE. CDR3 nucleotide sequence: TGTGCCAGCAGCACCGGGACTAGCACTCAAGAGACCCAGTACTTC. Amino acids: CASSTGTSTQETQYF.

This chain joins TRBV7-9 and TRBJ1-2; maybe TRBD1 (5 bases). The CDR3 spans 14 residues. V was clipped by 5 bases and J by 1 base, with 11 bases between them. Germline CDR1 SEHNR, CDR2 FQNEAQ (reference sequence). CDR3 amino acids: CASSPRQFNYGYTF. The CDR3 nucleotides are TGTGCCAGCAGCCCCCGACAGTTTAACTATGGCTACACCTTC.

The rearrangement uses TRBV19 and TRBJ1-6; tentatively, D is TRBD1 (5 bases). This CDR3 contains 15 residues. Looked up from germline, CDR1 is LNHDA and CDR2 is SQIVND (reference sequence). The ends were cut back, 5 bases at V and 5 bases at J, with 13 bases in the middle. The CDR3 protein is CASSLDSRDNSPLHF. The DNA of the CDR3 is TGTGCCAGTAGTCTCGACAGTAGGGATAATTCACCCCTCCACTTT. Full variable domain (remainder filled in from reference TRBV19 and TRBJ1-6): DGGITQSPKYLFRKEGQNVTLSCEQNLNHDAMYWYRQDPGQGLRLIYYSQIVNDFQKGDIAEGYSVSREKKESFPLTVTSAQKNPTAFYLCASSLDSRDNSPLHFGNGTRLTVT.

The chain has TRBV27 and TRBJ2-5, with D uncertain. Germline CDR1 is MNHEY and CDR2 is SMNVEV (reference sequence). The V end was cut by 2 bases, the J end by 1 base, with 8 bases between. The CDR3 covers 14 residues. CDR3 bases: TGTGCCAGCAGTTTACTAGGCTCCCAAGAGACCCAGTACTTC. Its translation: CASSLLGSQETQYF.

V usage is TRBV5-1 and J usage is TRBJ1-2; 9 positions match TRBD1. Germline assignment: CDR1 SGHRS and CDR2 YFSETQ. Trimming took 5 bases from V and 6 from J; bases not matched to a gene: 8. CDR3 length equals 14 residues. The CDR3 DNA sequence: TGCGCCAGCAGGCGTGCGGGACAGGGAGATGGCTACACCTTC. Its translation is CASRRAGQGDGYTF.

The chain carries TRBV7-8 and TRBJ2-5; D unresolved. Germline CDR1 reads SGHVS; CDR2 reads FQNEAQ. The germline V and J ends were trimmed by 5 bases and 2 bases, with 9 bases remaining between them. The CDR3 length is 13 residues. The CDR3 DNA reads as TGTGCCAGCAGCGTAGACAAGCAAGAGACCCAGTACTTC. It is translated as CASSVDKQETQYF.

This rearrangement joins TRBV4-3 to TRBJ2-1, with D possibly TRBD2 on 6 matching bases. This CDR3 is 14 amino acids long. V dropped 6 bases and J dropped 5 bases, with 14 bases sitting between them. CDR1 LGHNA and CDR2 YSLEER come from the germline V gene. CDR3 loop: CASSFGGQNNEQFF. In DNA form, the CDR3 reads TGCGCCAGCAGTTTCGGAGGGCAGAACAATGAGCAGTTCTTC.

This clone was detected only a few times. The same CDR3 arises from other DNA sequences in this sample as well. V is TRBV2 and J is TRBJ1-5, with 7 bases aligning to TRBD1. The ends lost 1 base at V and 4 bases at J; junction bases unmatched: 1. The CDR3 has 14 residues. Per germline, CDR1 SNHLY and CDR2 FYNNEI. The CDR3 reads CASSEGTGNQPQHF. CDR3 sequence (DNA): TGTGCCAGCAGTGAAGGGACAGGTAATCAGCCCCAGCATTTT.

The gene calls are TRBV28 and TRBJ1-3; D is unclear. This CDR3 region has 14 residues. Trimming left V 7 bases short and J 3 bases short, with 13 bases between. CDR1 and CDR2 from the germline V gene are MDHEN and SYDVKM. The CDR3 DNA is TGTGCCAGCATGGGGAGCGCAGGTGGAAACACCATATATTTT. Translated, it gives CASMGSAGGNTIYF. The entire variable domain, with the rest obtained from reference TRBV28 and TRBJ1-3, is as follows: DVKVTQSSRYLVKRTGEKVFLECVQDMDHENMFWYRQDPGLGLRLIYFSYDVKMKEKGDIPEGYSVSREKKERFSLILESASTNQTSMYLCASMGSAGGNTIYFGEGSWLTVV.

CDR3 in DNA: TGTGCCAGTAGTACACAGGTCCAAGAGACCCAGTACTTC. It yields the protein CASSTQVQETQYF. This rearrangement joins TRBV19 to TRBJ2-5; possibly TRBD1 for D (5 bases). The CDR3 is made up of 13 amino acids. The germline V and J ends were trimmed by 4 bases and 1 base, with 7 bases remaining between them. CDR1 is LNHDA and CDR2 is SQIVND in the germline V gene (reference sequence).

The chain couples TRBV7-9 to TRBJ2-3, with D possibly TRBD2 on 6 matching bases. Trimming pared 4 bases from V and 0 bases from J, leaving 14 bases between. The germline CDR1 and CDR2 sequences are SEHNR and FQNEAQ (reference sequence). There are 16 residues in the CDR3. CDR3 loop: CASSSPGGASTDTQYF. The CDR3 DNA follows: TGTGCCAGCAGCTCCCCCGGAGGGGCTAGCACAGATACGCAGTATTTT.

The V and J genes are TRBV9 and TRBJ2-1; 10 nucleotides align to TRBD2. The CDR3 spans 16 residues. The V and J ends lost 5 bases and 9 bases, in that order; junction bases with no gene match: 14. Per the germline V gene, CDR1 is SGDLS and CDR2 is YYNGEE. CDR3 coding DNA: TGTGCCAGCAGTGCCTTTGGGGGACTAGCGAGGGGTGAGCAGTTCTTC. This codes for CASSAFGGLARGEQFF.